This T cell receptor beta chain emerged from a study of blood T cell repertoires in COVID-19. The assay was immunoSEQ multiplex PCR, and TCRdb's table has in-frame clones only and misses some. This sample has roughly 200,000 clones; more than 70% occur once, and the top ten carry around 6%. Cohort placement rested on clinical history that participants reported themselves. V shed 4 bases, J shed 5 bases, and the junction held 9 bases outside the gene matches. CDR3 length: 16 residues. The germline gives CDR1 SGHRS, CDR2 YFSETQ. Sequencing used PBMCs or T cells enriched from blood (not recorded which). This rearrangement joins TRBV5-1 to TRBJ2-1, with 10 bases fitting TRBD2. The clonotype comes from a man in his forties with acute COVID-19. The CDR3 is CASSPPGTSADNEQFF. CDR3 coding DNA: TGCGCCAGCAGCCCGCCCGGGACTAGCGCAGACAATGAGCAGTTCTTC. Filled out from reference TRBV5-1 and TRBJ2-1, the complete variable domain reads KAGVTQTPRYLIKTRGQQVTLSCSPISGHRSVSWYQQTPGQGLQFLFEYFSETQRNKGNFPGRFSGRQFSNSRSEMNVSTLELGDSALYLCASSPPGTSADNEQFFGPGTRLTVL.